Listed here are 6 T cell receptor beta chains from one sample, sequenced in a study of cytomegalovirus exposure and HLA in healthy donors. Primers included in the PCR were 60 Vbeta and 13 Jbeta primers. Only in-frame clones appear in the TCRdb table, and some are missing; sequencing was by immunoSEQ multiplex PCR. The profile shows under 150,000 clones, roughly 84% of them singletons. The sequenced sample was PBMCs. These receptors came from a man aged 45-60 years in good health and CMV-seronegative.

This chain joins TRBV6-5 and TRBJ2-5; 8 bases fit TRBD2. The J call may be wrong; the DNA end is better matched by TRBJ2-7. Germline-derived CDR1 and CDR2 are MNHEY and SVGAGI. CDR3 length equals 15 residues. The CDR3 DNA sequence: TGTGCCAGCAGTCGGAGGGCGGGGGGATCCTACGAGCAGTACTTC. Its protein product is CASSRRAGGSYEQYF.

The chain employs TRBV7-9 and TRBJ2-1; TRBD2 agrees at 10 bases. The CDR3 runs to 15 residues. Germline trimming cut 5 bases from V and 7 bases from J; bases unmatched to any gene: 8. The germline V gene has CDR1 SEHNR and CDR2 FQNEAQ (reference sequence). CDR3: CASSPTSGVVNEQFF. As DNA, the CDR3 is TGTGCCAGCAGCCCCACTAGCGGGGTGGTGAATGAGCAGTTCTTC.

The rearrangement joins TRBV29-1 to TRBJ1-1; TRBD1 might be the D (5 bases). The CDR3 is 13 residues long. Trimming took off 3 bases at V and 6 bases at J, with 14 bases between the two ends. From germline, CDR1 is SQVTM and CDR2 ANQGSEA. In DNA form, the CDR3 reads TGCAGCGTTGAGGGAATGGGAGGGGCTGAAGCTTTCTTT. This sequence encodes CSVEGMGGAEAFF.

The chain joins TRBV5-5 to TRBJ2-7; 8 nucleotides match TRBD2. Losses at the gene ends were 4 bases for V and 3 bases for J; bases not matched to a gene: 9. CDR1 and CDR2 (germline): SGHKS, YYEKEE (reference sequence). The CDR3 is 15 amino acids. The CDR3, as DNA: TGTGCCAGCAGCCCCGGGGGGGGATGGAGCTACGAGCAGTACTTC. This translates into CASSPGGGWSYEQYF.

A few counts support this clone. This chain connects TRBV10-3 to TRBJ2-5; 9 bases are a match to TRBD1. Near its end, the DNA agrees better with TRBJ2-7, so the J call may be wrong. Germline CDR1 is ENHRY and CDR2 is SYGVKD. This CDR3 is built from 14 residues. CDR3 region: CAIKRWTGAYEQYF. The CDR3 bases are TGTGCCATCAAGCGGTGGACAGGGGCCTACGAGCAGTACTTC.

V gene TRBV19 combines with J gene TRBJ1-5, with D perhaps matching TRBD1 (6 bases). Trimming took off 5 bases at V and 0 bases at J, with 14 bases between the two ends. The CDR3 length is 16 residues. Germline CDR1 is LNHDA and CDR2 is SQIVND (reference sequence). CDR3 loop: CASSATGSYSNQPQHF. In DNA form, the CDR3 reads TGTGCCAGTAGTGCTACAGGGAGTTATAGCAATCAGCCCCAGCATTTT.